This passage covers 29 T cell receptor beta chains from one sample sequenced in a study of CD8 T cells in ankylosing spondylitis. In TCRdb, the 5' RACE reads were re-called with MiXCR into one record per CDR3 protein. The sample comprises about 140,000 distinct CDR3 sequences, 7.5% to 9.5% of which are singletons, and approximately 6.8% rests with the top ten. The sample taken for sequencing was synovial fluid, either unsorted or a sorted T cell fraction (not recorded which). The source is a male donor with ankylosing spondylitis.

This clonotype appeared many times. The rearrangement uses TRBV7-2 and TRBJ2-3; D may correspond to TRBD1 or TRBD2 (6 bases each). The germline CDR1 and CDR2 sequences are SGHTA and FQGNSA. The CDR3 length is 15 residues. V shed 10 bases and J shed 3 bases, with 20 bases lying between them. CDR3 loop: CATWRGPDSTDTQYF. The CDR3 DNA sequence: TGTGCCACCTGGCGGGGCCCGGACAGTACAGATACGCAGTATTTT.

This clonotype was seen repeatedly, ten times or more. The chain links TRBV20-1 to TRBJ2-7; D possibly corresponds to TRBD1 (6 bases). The V and J ends lost 1 base and 6 bases respectively, with 13 bases between them. This CDR3 is built from 13 residues. In germline, CDR1 is DFQATT, CDR2 SNEGSKA (reference sequence). The CDR3 sequence: CSARVQGSAEQYF. The DNA of the CDR3 is TGCAGTGCTAGAGTACAGGGATCGGCCGAGCAGTACTTC.

This clonotype was found many times. This chain connects TRBV5-1 to TRBJ2-7; 7 nucleotides align to TRBD1. The V gene's germline CDR1 is SGHRS and CDR2 YFSETQ. V lost 2 bases and J lost 3; bases outside the gene matches: 5. The CDR3 totals 14 residues. CDR3 DNA sequence: TGCGCCAGCAGCTTTACCCGGGACAGCTACGAGCAGTACTTC. Its translation: CASSFTRDSYEQYF.

This clonotype has ten or more counts. The chain links TRBV5-1 to TRBJ2-5; 7 nucleotides match TRBD2. After removal of 2 bases from V and 2 bases from J, the junction contained 0 bases not matched to a gene. This CDR3 region has 13 residues. Germline CDR1 is SGHRS and CDR2 is YFSETQ. CDR3 bases: TGCGCCAGCAGCTTCGGGAGGCAAGAGACCCAGTACTTC. It specifies CASSFGRQETQYF.

This clonotype was observed a few times. The chain is built from TRBV2 and TRBJ2-3, with D tentatively TRBD1 or TRBD2 (5 bases each). The CDR3 runs 14 residues. Trimming left V 5 bases short and J 3 bases short, with 12 bases between. Looked up from germline, CDR1 is SNHLY and CDR2 is FYNNEI. The CDR3 region is CASSRDLGTDTQYF. CDR3 in DNA: TGTGCCAGCAGTCGGGACCTGGGAACAGATACGCAGTATTTT.

A few counts support this clonotype. The chain carries TRBV4-3 and TRBJ1-2; 9 nucleotides align to TRBD1. Germline CDR1 reads LGHNA; CDR2 reads YSLEER. CDR3 length: 15 amino acids. Trimming took 0 bases from V and 4 from J; bases not matched to a gene: 3. The CDR3 loop reads CASSQEWGQGYGYTF. CDR3 bases: TGCGCCAGCAGCCAAGAGTGGGGACAGGGCTATGGCTACACCTTC.

This clonotype was detected a few times. The rearrangement joins TRBV2 to TRBJ2-3; a possible D gene is TRBD1 (7 bases). The germline V gene has CDR1 SNHLY and CDR2 FYNNEI. With 5 bases removed from V and 2 bases from J, the gap between germline ends came to 14 bases. This CDR3 contains 15 residues. CDR3 protein: CASSLQGGYTDTQYF. The CDR3 nucleotides read TGTGCCAGCAGTCTTCAGGGGGGATACACAGATACGCAGTATTTT.

This clonotype has at least ten counts. The V and J genes are TRBV20-1 and TRBJ2-7; D might be TRBD1 (6 bases). Germline lookup yields CDR1 DFQATT and CDR2 SNEGSKA (reference sequence). The CDR3 is made up of 15 amino acids. Trimming cost V 3 bases and J 2 bases, with 17 bases left between them. The CDR3 protein is CSASGPGQSAYEQYF. CDR3 nucleotides: TGCAGTGCTAGCGGCCCTGGACAGTCCGCCTACGAGCAGTACTTC.

The sample holds a few counts of this clonotype. The chain recombines TRBV20-1 with TRBJ2-3; D possibly uses TRBD1 or TRBD2 (5 bases each). The CDR3 length is 17 residues. V lost 1 base and J lost 0, with 17 bases in between. Germline V CDR1 and CDR2: DFQATT, SNEGSKA (reference sequence). CDR3 in amino acids: CSARVRLGTFSTDTQYF. CDR3 DNA sequence: TGCAGTGCTAGAGTCCGATTGGGGACGTTCAGCACAGATACGCAGTATTTT.

This clonotype was observed a handful of times. The DNA for the CDR3 is TGTGCCAGCAGCCCTGGGACAGTCAACCCTGAAGCTTTCTTT. Amino acid sequence: CASSPGTVNPEAFF. V is TRBV3-1 and J is TRBJ1-1; TRBD1 matches 7 bases. Germline CDR1 and CDR2: LGHDT and YNNKEL (reference sequence). This CDR3 spans 14 amino acids. V lost 4 bases to trimming and J lost 6 bases; unmatched junction nucleotides: 8.

There are many counts of this clonotype. This chain links TRBV7-2 with TRBJ1-5; 9 nucleotides line up with TRBD1. The CDR3 runs 15 residues. Unmatched junction bases numbered 6, after V lost 5 bases and J lost 4 bases. Germline V lookup: CDR1 SGHTA, CDR2 FQGNSA. The CDR3 loop reads CASSKTGGANQPQHF. CDR3 coding DNA: TGTGCCAGCAGCAAAACAGGGGGCGCGAATCAGCCCCAGCATTTT.

This clonotype was recorded at least ten times. The chain recombines TRBV7-2 with TRBJ2-7; D gene unclear. The CDR3 contains 13 residues. Germline loops: CDR1 SGHTA, CDR2 FQGNSA. Deletions cut 4 bases from V and 6 bases from J, with 13 bases between. The CDR3: CASSSPFFSEQYF. CDR3 DNA sequence: TGTGCCAGCAGCTCCCCATTCTTTAGCGAGCAGTACTTC.

On this clonotype: A read error is possible here, since a much larger clone lies one base away. The chain has TRBV9 and TRBJ1-3, with D hard to call. The CDR3 covers 14 residues. Germline CDR1 reads SGDLS; CDR2 reads YYNGEE. The germline V and J ends were trimmed by 1 base and 1 base, with 6 bases remaining between them. In DNA, the CDR3 is TGTGCCAGCAGCGTATTGACTTCTGGAAACACCATATATTTT. Residues: CASSVLTSGNTIYF.

This clonotype was recorded at least ten times. This chain joins TRBV25-1 and TRBJ1-5; 10 bases fit TRBD1. The CDR3 sequence is 15 residues long. Germline lookup yields CDR1 MGHDK and CDR2 SYGVNS. V lost 5 bases to trimming and J lost 7 bases; unmatched junction nucleotides: 8. The CDR3 nucleotides read TGTGCCAGCAGTCCGTCGGACAGGGGGGGCCAGCCCCAGCATTTT. It is translated as CASSPSDRGGQPQHF.

V usage is TRBV3-1 and J usage is TRBJ1-2, with unresolved D. This CDR3 region has 12 residues. CDR1 is LGHDT and CDR2 is YNNKEL in the germline V gene (reference sequence). The V end lost 1 base, the J end lost 7 bases, and 7 bases lay between the germline ends. This chain's CDR3 is CASSQVAFGYTF. CDR3 nucleotides: TGTGCCAGCAGCCAAGTTGCTTTTGGCTACACCTTC.

Ten or more counts support this clonotype. The CDR3 DNA is TGCAGTGCTAACAGGGTATTGGATCAGCCCCAGCATTTT. This sequence encodes CSANRVLDQPQHF. The chain employs TRBV20-1 and TRBJ1-5; the D gene is possibly TRBD1 (6 bases). The CDR3 totals 13 residues. The V and J ends lost 4 bases and 5 bases respectively, with 12 bases between them. From germline, CDR1 is DFQATT and CDR2 SNEGSKA (reference sequence).

This clonotype was detected ten times or more. The chain links TRBV6-1 to TRBJ1-6, with TRBD1 matching 9 bases. V shed 7 bases, J shed 8 bases, and the junction held 3 bases outside the gene matches. This CDR3 comprises 13 residues. Germline V lookup: CDR1 MNHNS, CDR2 SASEGT. The DNA of the CDR3 is TGTGCCAGCAAGGACAGGGGACATTCACCCCTCCACTTT. It is translated as CASKDRGHSPLHF.

V is TRBV7-8 and J is TRBJ1-1; possibly TRBD1 for D (5 bases). Trimming stripped 6 bases from V and 5 bases from J, with 16 bases between. This CDR3 spans 14 amino acids. Germline V lookup: CDR1 SGHVS, CDR2 FQNEAQ. The CDR3 DNA sequence: TGTGCCAGCAGAATAGGAGGGGATAGGACTGAAGCTTTCTTT. Its translation is CASRIGGDRTEAFF.

This clonotype showed up many times. The chain combines TRBV3-1 with TRBJ1-2; D may be TRBD1 (6 bases). V lost 1 base, J lost 0 bases, and 9 bases lay in between. CDR1 and CDR2 (germline): LGHDT, YNNKEL (reference sequence). The CDR3 sequence is 15 residues long. As DNA, the CDR3 is TGTGCCAGCAGCCAAGCCCACAGGGCTAACTATGGCTACACCTTC. Its translation is CASSQAHRANYGYTF. The whole variable domain, filled in from reference TRBV3-1 and TRBJ1-2, reads DTAVSQTPKYLVTQMGNDKSIKCEQNLGHDTMYWYKQDSKKFLKIMFSYNNKELIINETVPNRFSPKSPDKAHLNLHINSLELGDSAVYFCASSQAHRANYGYTFGSGTRLTVV.

The chain is built from TRBV20-1 and TRBJ1-1; maybe TRBD1 (5 bases). Germline CDR1 reads DFQATT; CDR2 reads SNEGSKA (reference sequence). The CDR3 loop spans 14 amino acids. Trimming removed 6 bases from V and 3 bases from J, with 17 bases in between. Written as DNA, the CDR3 is TGCAGTGCCAACCCCGGGGGAGGGGACACTGAAGCTTTCTTT. Protein sequence: CSANPGGGDTEAFF.

This clonotype was counted ten times or more. This CDR3 is CASRTVGGDTSYTF. The CDR3 region has the DNA TGTGCCAGCAGAACCGTGGGGGGAGATACCTCATACACCTTC. J is TRBJ1-2 and V is TRBV7-2; weak D call: TRBD1 (5 bases). The ends were cut back, 6 bases at V and 11 bases at J, with 22 bases in the middle. There are 14 residues in the CDR3. CDR1 is SGHTA and CDR2 is FQGNSA in the germline V gene.

This clonotype has only a few counts. The rearrangement uses TRBV6-1 and TRBJ1-2; TRBD1 agrees at 8 bases. This CDR3 is built from 15 residues. V was pared by 5 bases and J by 2 bases, with 7 bases of the junction left unmatched. Per germline, CDR1 MNHNS and CDR2 SASEGT. The CDR3 DNA sequence: TGTGCCAGCAGTCTATGGACAGGGCTAAACTATGGCTACACCTTC. It specifies CASSLWTGLNYGYTF.

This clonotype was detected a few times. The genes are TRBV21-1 and TRBJ1-6; the tabulated D call, TRBD1, remains unverified against the DNA. TRBV21-1 is classified as a pseudogene. The CDR3 spans 16 residues. Written as DNA, the CDR3 is TGTGCCAGCAGTAAAGGGGTACTCTGGCAGGGTTCACCCCTCCACTTT. Its protein is CASSKGVLWQGSPLHF.

This clonotype appeared many times. The chain employs TRBV5-6 and TRBJ2-7; D is unclear. Trimming took off 0 bases at V and 2 bases at J, with 9 bases between the two ends. Germline assignment: CDR1 SGHDT and CDR2 YYEEEE. This CDR3 is 14 amino acids long. The CDR3 DNA reads TGTGCCAGCAGCTTGGCATCAGGAGCCTACGAGCAGTACTTC. Translating gives CASSLASGAYEQYF. The whole variable domain, remainder taken from reference TRBV5-6 and TRBJ2-7, is DAGVTQSPTHLIKTRGQQVTLRCSPKSGHDTVSWYQQALGQGPQFIFQYYEEEERQRGNFPDRFSGHQFPNYSSELNVNALLLGDSALYLCASSLASGAYEQYFGPGTRLTVT.

V and J are TRBV4-2 and TRBJ2-2, with D maybe TRBD2 (6 bases). V lost 0 bases and J lost 6, with 14 bases in between. CDR3 length equals 16 residues. The germline CDR1 and CDR2 sequences are LGHNA and YNFKEQ. CDR3 sequence (DNA): TGTGCCAGCAGCCAAGATACCGGCGGGATGTCCGGGGAGCTGTTTTTT. Residues: CASSQDTGGMSGELFF.

The chain couples TRBV3-1 to TRBJ1-4; D gene unclear. This CDR3 spans 15 amino acids. Trimming pared 10 bases from V and 0 bases from J, leaving 15 bases between. Germline V CDR1 and CDR2: LGHDT, YNNKEL (reference sequence). As DNA, the CDR3 is TGTGCCACCTGCCGCCGGGTTGCAACTAATGAAAAACTGTTTTTT. Amino acids: CATCRRVATNEKLFF. Looking up the rest from reference TRBV3-1 and TRBJ1-4 gives the full variable domain: DTAVSQTPKYLVTQMGNDKSIKCEQNLGHDTMYWYKQDSKKFLKIMFSYNNKELIINETVPNRFSPKSPDKAHLNLHINSLELGDSAVYFCATCRRVATNEKLFFGSGTQLSVL.

This clonotype showed up many times. This chain connects TRBV29-1 to TRBJ2-2; 9 bases are shared with TRBD2. The CDR3 totals 14 residues. Germline CDR1 and CDR2: SQVTM and ANQGSEA. CDR3 DNA sequence: TGCAGTGTAGGAGCGGGAGGTTACACCGGGGAGCTGTTTTTT. It encodes CSVGAGGYTGELFF.

This sequence joins TRBV19 and TRBJ2-2; 8 bases are shared with TRBD1. The germline CDR1 and CDR2 sequences are LNHDA and SQIVND (reference sequence). The V and J ends lost 5 bases and 6 bases, in that order; junction bases with no gene match: 17. The CDR3 length is 18 residues. CDR3 nucleotides: TGTGCCAGTAGTCAAACCCCCGGGACAGGTCAAGGGGCCGGGGAGCTGTTTTTT. Protein: CASSQTPGTGQGAGELFF. The variable domain in full, with the rest retrieved from reference TRBV19 and TRBJ2-2, is DGGITQSPKYLFRKEGQNVTLSCEQNLNHDAMYWYRQDPGQGLRLIYYSQIVNDFQKGDIAEGYSVSREKKESFPLTVTSAQKNPTAFYLCASSQTPGTGQGAGELFFGEGSRLTVL.

The chain has TRBV28 and TRBJ2-7; no definite D call. Germline V gives CDR1 MDHEN, CDR2 SYDVKM. V lost 4 bases and J 5 bases, leaving 9 bases between the germline ends. This CDR3 is 12 amino acids long. CDR3 bases: TGTGCCAGCAGTTCGGTAACGAACGAGCAGTACTTC. Translating it yields CASSSVTNEQYF.